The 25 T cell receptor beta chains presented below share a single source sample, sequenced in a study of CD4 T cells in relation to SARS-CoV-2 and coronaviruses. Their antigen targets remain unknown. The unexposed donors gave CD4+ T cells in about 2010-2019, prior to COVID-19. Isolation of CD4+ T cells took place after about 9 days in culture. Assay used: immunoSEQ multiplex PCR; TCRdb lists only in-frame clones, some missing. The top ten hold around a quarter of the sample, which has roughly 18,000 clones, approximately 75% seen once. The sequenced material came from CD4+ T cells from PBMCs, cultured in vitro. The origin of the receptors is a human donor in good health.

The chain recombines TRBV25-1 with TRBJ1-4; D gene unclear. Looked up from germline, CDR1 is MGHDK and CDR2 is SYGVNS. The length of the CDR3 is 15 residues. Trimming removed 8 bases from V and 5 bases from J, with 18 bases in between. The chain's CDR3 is CASPHPRVPNEKLFF. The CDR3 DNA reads TGTGCCAGCCCTCATCCCCGGGTCCCAAATGAAAAACTGTTTTTT.

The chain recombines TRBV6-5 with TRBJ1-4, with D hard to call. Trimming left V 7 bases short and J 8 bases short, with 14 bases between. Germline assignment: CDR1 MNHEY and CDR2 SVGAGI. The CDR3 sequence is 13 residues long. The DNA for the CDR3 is TGTGCCAGCACCGTCGGAGCTTGGGAAAAACTGTTTTTT. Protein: CASTVGAWEKLFF.

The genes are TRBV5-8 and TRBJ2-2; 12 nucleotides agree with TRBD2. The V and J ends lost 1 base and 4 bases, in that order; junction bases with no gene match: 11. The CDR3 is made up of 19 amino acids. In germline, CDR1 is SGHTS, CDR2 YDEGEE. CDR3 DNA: TGTGCCAGCAGCTTGTACTGGGCTAGCGGGAGGGGCGGCACCGGGGAGCTGTTTTTT. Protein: CASSLYWASGRGGTGELFF.

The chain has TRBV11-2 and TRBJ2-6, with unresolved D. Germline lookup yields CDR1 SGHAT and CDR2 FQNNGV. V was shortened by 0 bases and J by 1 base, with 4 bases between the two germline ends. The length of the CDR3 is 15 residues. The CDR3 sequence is CASSLEGSGANVLTF. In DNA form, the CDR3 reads TGTGCCAGCAGCTTAGAGGGGTCTGGGGCCAACGTCCTGACTTTC.

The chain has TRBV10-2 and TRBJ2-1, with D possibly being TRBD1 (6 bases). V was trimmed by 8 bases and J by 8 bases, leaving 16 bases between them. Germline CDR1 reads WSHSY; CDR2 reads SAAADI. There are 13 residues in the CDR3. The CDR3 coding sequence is TGCGCCAGCTTCACAGGGAGTAACGATGAGCAGTTCTTC. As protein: CASFTGSNDEQFF.

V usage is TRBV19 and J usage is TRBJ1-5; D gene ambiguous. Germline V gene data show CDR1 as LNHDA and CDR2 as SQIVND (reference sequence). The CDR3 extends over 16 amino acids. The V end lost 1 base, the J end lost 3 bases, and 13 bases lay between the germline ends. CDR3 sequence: CASSIAVGGPNQPQHF. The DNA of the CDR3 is TGTGCCAGTAGTATAGCCGTGGGAGGGCCCAATCAGCCCCAGCATTTT.

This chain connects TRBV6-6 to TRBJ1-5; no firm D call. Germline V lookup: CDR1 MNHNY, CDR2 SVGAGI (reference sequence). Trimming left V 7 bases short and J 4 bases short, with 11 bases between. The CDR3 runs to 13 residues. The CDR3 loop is CASTLGLNQPQHF. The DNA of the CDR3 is TGTGCCAGCACCCTAGGCCTAAATCAGCCCCAGCATTTT.

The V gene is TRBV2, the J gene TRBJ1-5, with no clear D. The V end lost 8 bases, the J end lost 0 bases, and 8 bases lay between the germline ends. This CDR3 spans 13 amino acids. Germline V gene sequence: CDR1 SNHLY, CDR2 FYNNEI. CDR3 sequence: CASHGDSNQPQHF. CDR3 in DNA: TGTGCCAGCCACGGGGATAGCAATCAGCCCCAGCATTTT.

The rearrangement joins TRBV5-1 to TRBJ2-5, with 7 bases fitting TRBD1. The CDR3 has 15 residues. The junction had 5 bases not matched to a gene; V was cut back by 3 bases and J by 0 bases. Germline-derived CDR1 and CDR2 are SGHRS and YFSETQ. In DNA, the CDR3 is TGCGCCAGCAGCTCTGGACAGGCTAACCAAGAGACCCAGTACTTC. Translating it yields CASSSGQANQETQYF. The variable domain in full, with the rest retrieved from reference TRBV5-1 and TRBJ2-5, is KAGVTQTPRYLIKTRGQQVTLSCSPISGHRSVSWYQQTPGQGLQFLFEYFSETQRNKGNFPGRFSGRQFSNSRSEMNVSTLELGDSALYLCASSSGQANQETQYFGPGTRLLVL.

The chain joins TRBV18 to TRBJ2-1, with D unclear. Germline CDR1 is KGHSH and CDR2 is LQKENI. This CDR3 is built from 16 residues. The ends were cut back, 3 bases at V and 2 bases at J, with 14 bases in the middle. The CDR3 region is CASSPPGLVPYNEQFF. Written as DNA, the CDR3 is TGTGCCAGCTCACCTCCCGGCTTAGTTCCCTACAATGAGCAGTTCTTC. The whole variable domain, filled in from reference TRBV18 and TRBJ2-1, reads NAGVMQNPRHLVRRRGQEARLRCSPMKGHSHVYWYRQLPEEGLKFMVYLQKENIIDESGMPKERFSAEFPKEGPSILRIQQVVRGDSAAYFCASSPPGLVPYNEQFFGPGTRLTVL.

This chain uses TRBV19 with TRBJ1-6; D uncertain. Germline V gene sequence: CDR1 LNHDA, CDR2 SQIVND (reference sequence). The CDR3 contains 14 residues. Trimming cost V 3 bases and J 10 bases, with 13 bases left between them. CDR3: CASSIAERGSPLHF. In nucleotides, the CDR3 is TGTGCCAGTAGTATTGCGGAGAGAGGGTCACCCCTCCACTTT.

For the CDR3, the DNA is TGTGCCAGCAGCCTAAAATACAGGGGACGGGGTGAAAAACTGTTTTTT. Residues: CASSLKYRGRGEKLFF. This sequence joins TRBV5-6 and TRBJ1-4, with 7 bases identical to TRBD1. CDR1 and CDR2 from the germline V gene are SGHDT and YYEEEE. The CDR3 is 16 amino acids. Unmatched junction bases numbered 13, after V lost 4 bases and J lost 7 bases.

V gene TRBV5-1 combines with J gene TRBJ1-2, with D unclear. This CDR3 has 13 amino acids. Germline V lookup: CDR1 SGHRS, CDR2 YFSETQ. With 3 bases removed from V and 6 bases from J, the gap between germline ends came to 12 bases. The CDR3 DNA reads TGCGCCAGCAGCTACCAGAATGGGGATGGCTACACCTTC. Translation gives CASSYQNGDGYTF.

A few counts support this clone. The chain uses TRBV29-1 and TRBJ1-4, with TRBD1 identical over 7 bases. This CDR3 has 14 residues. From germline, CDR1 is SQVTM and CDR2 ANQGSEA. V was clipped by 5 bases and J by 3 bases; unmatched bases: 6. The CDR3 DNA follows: TGCAGCGTTCTGCCGGGACAGTCTAATGAAAAACTGTTTTTT. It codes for CSVLPGQSNEKLFF. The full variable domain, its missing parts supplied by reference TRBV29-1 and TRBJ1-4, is SAVISQKPSRDICQRGTSLTIQCQVDSQVTMMFWYRQQPGQSLTLIATANQGSEATYESGFVIDKFPISRPNLTFSTLTVSNMSPEDSSIYLCSVLPGQSNEKLFFGSGTQLSVL.

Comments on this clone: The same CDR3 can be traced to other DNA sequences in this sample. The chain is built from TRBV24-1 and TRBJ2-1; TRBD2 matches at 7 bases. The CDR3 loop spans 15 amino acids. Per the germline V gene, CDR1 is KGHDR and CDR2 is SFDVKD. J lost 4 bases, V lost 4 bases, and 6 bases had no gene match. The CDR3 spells CATSDPSGAYNEQFF. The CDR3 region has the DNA TGTGCCACCAGTGACCCTAGCGGAGCGTACAATGAGCAGTTCTTC.

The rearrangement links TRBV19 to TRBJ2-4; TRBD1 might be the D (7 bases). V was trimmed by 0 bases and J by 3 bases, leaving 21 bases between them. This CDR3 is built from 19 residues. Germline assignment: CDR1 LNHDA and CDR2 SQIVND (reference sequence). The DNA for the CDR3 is TGTGCCAGTAGTATAGATTTCATCGTTGGAGGGGGCGGCAAAAACATTCAGTACTTC. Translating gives CASSIDFIVGGGGKNIQYF. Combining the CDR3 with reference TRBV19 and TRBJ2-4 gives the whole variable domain DGGITQSPKYLFRKEGQNVTLSCEQNLNHDAMYWYRQDPGQGLRLIYYSQIVNDFQKGDIAEGYSVSREKKESFPLTVTSAQKNPTAFYLCASSIDFIVGGGGKNIQYFGAGTRLSVL.

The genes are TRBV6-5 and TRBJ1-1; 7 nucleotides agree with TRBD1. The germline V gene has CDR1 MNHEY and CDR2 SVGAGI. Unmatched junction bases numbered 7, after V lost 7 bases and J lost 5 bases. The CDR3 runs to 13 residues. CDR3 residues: CASKEQGLTEAFF. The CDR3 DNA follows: TGTGCCAGCAAGGAACAGGGGCTAACTGAAGCTTTCTTT.

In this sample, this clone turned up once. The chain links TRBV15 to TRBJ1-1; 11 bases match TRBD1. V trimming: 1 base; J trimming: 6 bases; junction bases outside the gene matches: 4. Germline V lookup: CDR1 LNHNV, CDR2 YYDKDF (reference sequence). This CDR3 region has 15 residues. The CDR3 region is CATSRGGQGEAEAFF. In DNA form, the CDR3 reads TGTGCCACCAGCAGAGGGGGACAGGGGGAGGCTGAAGCTTTCTTT.

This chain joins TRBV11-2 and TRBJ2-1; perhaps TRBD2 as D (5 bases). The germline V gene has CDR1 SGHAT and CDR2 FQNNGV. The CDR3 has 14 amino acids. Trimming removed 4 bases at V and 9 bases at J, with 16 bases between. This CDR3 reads CASSSPLGHFEQFF. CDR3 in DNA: TGTGCCAGCAGCTCACCACTAGGCCACTTTGAGCAGTTCTTC.

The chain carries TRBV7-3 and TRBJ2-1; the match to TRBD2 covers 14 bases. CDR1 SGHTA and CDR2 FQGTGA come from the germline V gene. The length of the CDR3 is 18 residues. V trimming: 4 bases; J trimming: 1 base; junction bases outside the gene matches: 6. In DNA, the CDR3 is TGTGCCAGCAGCTCTACTGGGACTAGCGGGAGTTCCTACAATGAGCAGTTCTTC. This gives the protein CASSSTGTSGSSYNEQFF. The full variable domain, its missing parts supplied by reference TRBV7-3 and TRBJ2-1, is GAGVSQTPSNKVTEKGKYVELRCDPISGHTALYWYRQSLGQGPEFLIYFQGTGAADDSGLPNDRFFAVRPEGSVSTLKIQRTERGDSAVYLCASSSTGTSGSSYNEQFFGPGTRLTVL.

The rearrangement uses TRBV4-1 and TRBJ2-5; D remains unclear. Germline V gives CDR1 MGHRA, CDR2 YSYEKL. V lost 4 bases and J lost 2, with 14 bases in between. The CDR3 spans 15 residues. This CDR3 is CASSLTVGIQETQYF. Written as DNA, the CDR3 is TGCGCCAGCAGCCTCACCGTTGGAATACAAGAGACCCAGTACTTC.

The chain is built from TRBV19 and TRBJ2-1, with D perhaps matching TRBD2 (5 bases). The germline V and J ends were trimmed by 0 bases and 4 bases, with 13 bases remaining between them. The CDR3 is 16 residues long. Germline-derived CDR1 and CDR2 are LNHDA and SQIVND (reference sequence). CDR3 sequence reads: CASSIDVRDSYNEQFF. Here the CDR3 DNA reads TGTGCCAGTAGTATAGACGTACGGGATAGTTACAATGAGCAGTTCTTC.

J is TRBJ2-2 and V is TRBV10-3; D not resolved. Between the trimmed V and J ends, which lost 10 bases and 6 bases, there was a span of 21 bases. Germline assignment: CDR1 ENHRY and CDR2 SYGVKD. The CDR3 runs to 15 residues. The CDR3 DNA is TGTGCCACCTCGGACCAAACACCTATGTCCGGGGAGCTGTTTTTT. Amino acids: CATSDQTPMSGELFF.

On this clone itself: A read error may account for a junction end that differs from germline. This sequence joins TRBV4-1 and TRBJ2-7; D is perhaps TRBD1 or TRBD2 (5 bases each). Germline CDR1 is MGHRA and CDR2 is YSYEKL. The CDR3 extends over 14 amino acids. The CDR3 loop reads CASSQGLGTAINVF. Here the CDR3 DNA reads TGCGCCAGCAGCCAAGGTTTAGGGACGGCCATTAACGTTTTC.

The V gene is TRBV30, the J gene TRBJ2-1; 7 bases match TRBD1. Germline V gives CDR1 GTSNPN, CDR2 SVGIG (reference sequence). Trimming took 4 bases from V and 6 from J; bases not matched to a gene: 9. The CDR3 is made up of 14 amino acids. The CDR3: CAWTDGTVFNEQFF. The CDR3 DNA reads TGTGCCTGGACTGATGGGACAGTATTCAATGAGCAGTTCTTC. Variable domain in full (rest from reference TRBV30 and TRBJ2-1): SQTIHQWPATLVQPVGSPLSLECTVEGTSNPNLYWYRQAAGRGLQLLFYSVGIGQISSEVPQNLSASRPQDRQFILSSKKLLLSDSGFYLCAWTDGTVFNEQFFGPGTRLTVL.